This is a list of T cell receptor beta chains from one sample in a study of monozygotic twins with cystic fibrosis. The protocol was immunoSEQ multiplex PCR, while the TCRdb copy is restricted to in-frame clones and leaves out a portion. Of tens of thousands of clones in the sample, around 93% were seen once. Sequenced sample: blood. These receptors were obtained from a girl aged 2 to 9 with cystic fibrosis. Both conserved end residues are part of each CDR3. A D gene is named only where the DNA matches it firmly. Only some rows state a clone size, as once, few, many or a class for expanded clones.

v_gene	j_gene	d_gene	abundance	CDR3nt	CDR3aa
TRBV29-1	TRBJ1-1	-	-	TGCAGCGTTGAATCTGTAATAGACACTGAAGCTTTCTTT	CSVESVIDTEAFF
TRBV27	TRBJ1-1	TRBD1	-	TGTGCCAGCAGTTCAGGGGGCGGAGGCACTGAAGCTTTCTTT	CASSSGGGGTEAFF
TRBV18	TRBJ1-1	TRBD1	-	TGTGCCAGCTCCCTCGACAGGGGCCCTAGGTACCGCACTGAAGCTTTCTTT	CASSLDRGPRYRTEAFF
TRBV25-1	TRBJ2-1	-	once	TGTGCCAGCAGTGAATCCCTGGACTCAAACAATGAGCAGTTCTTC	CASSESLDSNNEQFF
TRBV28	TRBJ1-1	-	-	TGTGCCAGCAGTTCACTACCCGGGGCAGGCGCTGAAGCTTTCTTT	CASSSLPGAGAEAFF
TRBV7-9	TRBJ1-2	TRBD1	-	TGTGCCAGCAGCTTAGCCGACAGGGCGGATGGCTACACCTTC	CASSLADRADGYTF
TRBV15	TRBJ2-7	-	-	TGTGCCACCAGCAGGGCAACAGGGTTGGCCTACGAGCAGTACTTC	CATSRATGLAYEQYF
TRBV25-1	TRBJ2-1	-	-	TGTGCCAGCAGTGATACGGACCCCAGCTACAATGAGCAGTTCTTC	CASSDTDPSYNEQFF
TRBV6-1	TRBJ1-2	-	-	TGTGCCAGCAGAACGAGGCAGACGGGCGAAGGCTACACCTTC	CASRTRQTGEGYTF
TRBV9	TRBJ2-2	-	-	TGTGCCAGCAGCCTGACTTCTAACACCGGGGAGCTGTTTTTT	CASSLTSNTGELFF
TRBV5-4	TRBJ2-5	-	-	TGTGCCAGCAGCTTGGCAGACGGAGGCGGGGAGACCCAGTACTTC	CASSLADGGGETQYF
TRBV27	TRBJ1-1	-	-	TGTGCCAGCAGTTTATCACCCAACACTGAAGCTTTCTTT	CASSLSPNTEAFF
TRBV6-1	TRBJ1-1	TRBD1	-	TGTGCCAGCAGTGAAAACTTGATGGGACAGGCGAACACTGAAGCTTTCTTT	CASSENLMGQANTEAFF
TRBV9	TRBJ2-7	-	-	TGTGCCAGCAGCGTAGGGCTAGAACACGAGCAGTACTTC	CASSVGLEHEQYF
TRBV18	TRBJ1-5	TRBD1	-	TGTGCCAGCTCACCACCGGAGGGACAGGGACATCAGCCCCAGCATTTT	CASSPPEGQGHQPQHF
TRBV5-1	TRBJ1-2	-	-	TGCGCCAGCAGCCCCCAACAGGGAGGCTACACCTTC	CASSPQQGGYTF
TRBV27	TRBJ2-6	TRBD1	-	TGTGCCAGCAGTTTATTTTTGGGGAGGACAGGGCGAGGGGCCAACGTCCTGACTTTC	CASSLFLGRTGRGANVLTF
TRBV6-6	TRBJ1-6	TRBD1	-	TGTGCCAGCAGTTACTCCGGGACAGGGGGGTCACCCCTCCACTTT	CASSYSGTGGSPLHF
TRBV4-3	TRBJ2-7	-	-	TGCGCCAGCAGCCAAGATCGAACAGACTACGAGCAGTACTTC	CASSQDRTDYEQYF
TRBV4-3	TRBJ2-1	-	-	TGCGCCAGCAGCCAAGACGGGCTAGTGTACGATGAGCAGTTCTTC	CASSQDGLVYDEQFF
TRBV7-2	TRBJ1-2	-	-	TGTGCCAGCAGCTTAGCCTTTCGAACAGGGCAGGGCTACACCTTC	CASSLAFRTGQGYTF
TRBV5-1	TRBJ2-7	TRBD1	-	TGCGCCAGCAGCGGCCGGACAGGGTTAAACGAGCAGTACTTC	CASSGRTGLNEQYF
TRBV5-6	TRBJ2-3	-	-	TGTGCCAGCAGCTTGCTTAATACGCAGTATTTT	CASSLLNTQYF
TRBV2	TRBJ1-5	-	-	TGTGCCAGCACAGGGGTTGAGGGGGGCAATCAGCCCCAGCATTTT	CASTGVEGGNQPQHF
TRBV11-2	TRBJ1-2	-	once	TGTGCCAGCAGCTTAGGCGGACATTCTACTAACTATGGCTACACCTTC	CASSLGGHSTNYGYTF
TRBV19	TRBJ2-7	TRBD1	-	TGTGCCAGTAGCCAACCGGGACAGGGGGTCTCAGGGGAGCAGTACTTC	CASSQPGQGVSGEQYF
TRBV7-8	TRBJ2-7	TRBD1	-	TGTGCCAGCAGCTTTCAGGGGGCCTACGAGCAGTACTTC	CASSFQGAYEQYF
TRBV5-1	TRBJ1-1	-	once	TGCGCCAGCAGCTTGCGTCAGGCCACTGAAGCTTTCTTT	CASSLRQATEAFF
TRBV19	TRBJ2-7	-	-	TGTGCCAGTAGTGGGGCGTCTTACGAGCAGTACTTC	CASSGASYEQYF
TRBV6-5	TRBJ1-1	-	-	TGTGCCAGCAGTTACGGAGTAGGGGACACTGAAGCTTTCTTT	CASSYGVGDTEAFF
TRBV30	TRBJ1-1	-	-	TGTGCCTGGAGTGTACAGGGTCTGAACACTGAAGCTTTCTTT	CAWSVQGLNTEAFF
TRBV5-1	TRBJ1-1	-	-	TGCGCCAGCAGCTTGGCCGTACGGGAGTCCACTGAAGCTTTCTTT	CASSLAVRESTEAFF
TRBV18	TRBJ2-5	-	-	TGTGCCAGCTCACCATCAAGCGGGTTCGAGACCCAGTACTTC	CASSPSSGFETQYF
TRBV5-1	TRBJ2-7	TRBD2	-	TGCGCCAGCAGTGAAATAGCGGGGAGGGAGCAGTACTTC	CASSEIAGREQYF
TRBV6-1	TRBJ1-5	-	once	TGTGCCAGCAGTGACTTTCAGGCGTATTTT	CASSDFQAYF
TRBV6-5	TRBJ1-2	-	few	TGTGCCAGCAGTACTCAGGGGCTGTATGGCTACACCTTC	CASSTQGLYGYTF
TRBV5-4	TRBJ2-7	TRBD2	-	TGTGCCAGCAGCTCGAACGCCATGACTAGCGGGGGTTACGAGCAGTACTTC	CASSSNAMTSGGYEQYF
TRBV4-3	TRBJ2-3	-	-	TGCGCCAGCAGCCAAGATGTTGGGACGCTTAGCACAGATACGCAGTATTTT	CASSQDVGTLSTDTQYF
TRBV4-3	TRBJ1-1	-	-	TGCGCCAGCAGCCAAGATACGGGGGTGATCACTGAAGCTTTCTTT	CASSQDTGVITEAFF
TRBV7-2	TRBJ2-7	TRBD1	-	TGTGCCAGCAGCACGACAGGGTTCTCCTACGAGCAGTACTTC	CASSTTGFSYEQYF
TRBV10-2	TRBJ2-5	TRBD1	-	TGCGCCAGCAGTGTTGGGACAGGGCCCCAGTACTTC	CASSVGTGPQYF
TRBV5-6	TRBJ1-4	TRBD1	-	TGTGCCAGCAGCCAACTGGACAGGGTTGGTGAAAAACTGTTTTTT	CASSQLDRVGEKLFF
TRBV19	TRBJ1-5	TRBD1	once	TGTGCCAGCCTTCCCAGGGACAGGGGGGATAGCAATCAGCCCCAGCATTTT	CASLPRDRGDSNQPQHF
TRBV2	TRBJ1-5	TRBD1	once	TGTGCCAGCAGTGAAGGGGGACAGTCATATAGCAATCAGCCCCAGCATTTT	CASSEGGQSYSNQPQHF
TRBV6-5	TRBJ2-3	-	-	TGTGCCAGCAGTCGGACATTAGCTAGCACAGATACGCAGTATTTT	CASSRTLASTDTQYF
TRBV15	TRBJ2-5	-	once	TGTGCCACCAGCAGAGACAGGGGAGCTGAGACCCAGTACTTC	CATSRDRGAETQYF
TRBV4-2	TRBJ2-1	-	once	TGTGCCAGCAGCCAAGATTGGAGTCGCGGTGGGGAGAATGAGCAGTTCTTC	CASSQDWSRGGENEQFF
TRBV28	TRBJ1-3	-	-	TGTGCCAGCAGTTTAGGGGGCGGAAACACCATATATTTT	CASSLGGGNTIYF
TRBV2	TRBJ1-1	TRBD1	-	TGTGCCGAACAGGGACAGGTCAACACTGAAGCTTTCTTT	CAEQGQVNTEAFF
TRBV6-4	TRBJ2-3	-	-	TGTGCCAGCAGTGACGGTGGGTCCGGCACAGATACGCAGTATTTT	CASSDGGSGTDTQYF
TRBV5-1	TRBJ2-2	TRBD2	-	TGCGCCAGCAGCTTAGAGCGGGAGAACACCGGGGAGCTGTTTTTT	CASSLERENTGELFF
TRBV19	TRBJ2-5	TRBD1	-	TGTGCCAGTAGTCCCGGGACAGTGGAAGAGACCCAGTACTTC	CASSPGTVEETQYF
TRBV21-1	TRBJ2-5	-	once	TGTGCCAGCAGGGGGCTTTTTCGAGAGACCCAGTACTTC	CASRGLFRETQYF
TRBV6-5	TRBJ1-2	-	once	TGTGCCAGCAGTTACTCGTACACCACGTCGTATGGCTACACCTTC	CASSYSYTTSYGYTF
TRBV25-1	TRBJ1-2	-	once	TGTGCCAGCAGTGAAGAACTGAATAGTCAGGGTTACTATGGCTACACCTTC	CASSEELNSQGYYGYTF
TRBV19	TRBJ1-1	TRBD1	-	TGTGCCAGTAGAGTGAAGGGGGCCCGGTTTTTTGAAGCTTTCTTT	CASRVKGARFFEAFF
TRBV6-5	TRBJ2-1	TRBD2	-	TGTGCCAGCAGCAGGACTAGCGGGGCTGAGCAGTTCTTC	CASSRTSGAEQFF
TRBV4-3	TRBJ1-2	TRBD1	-	TGCGCCAGCAGCCAGGGACAGGGGGTATATGGCTACACCTTC	CASSQGQGVYGYTF
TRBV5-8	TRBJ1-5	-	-	TGTGCCAGCAGCAAACCCGGACGGCAGCCCCAGCATTTT	CASSKPGRQPQHF
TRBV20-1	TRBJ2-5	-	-	TGCAGTGCTAGTAGGGAAGAGATCCAGTACTTC	CSASREEIQYF